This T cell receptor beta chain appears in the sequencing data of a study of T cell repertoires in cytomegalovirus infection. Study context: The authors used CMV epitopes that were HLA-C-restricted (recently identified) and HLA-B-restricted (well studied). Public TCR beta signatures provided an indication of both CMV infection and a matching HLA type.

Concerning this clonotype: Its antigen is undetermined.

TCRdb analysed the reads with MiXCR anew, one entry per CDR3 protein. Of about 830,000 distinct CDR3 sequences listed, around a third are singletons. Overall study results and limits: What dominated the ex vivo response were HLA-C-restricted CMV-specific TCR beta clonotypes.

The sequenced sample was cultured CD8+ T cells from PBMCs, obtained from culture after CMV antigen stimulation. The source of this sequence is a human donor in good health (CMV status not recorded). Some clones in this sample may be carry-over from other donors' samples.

CDR3 DNA sequence: TGTGCCAGCAGTTCGGGGGGGCACTATGGCTACACCTTC. It encodes CASSSGGHYGYTF. This sequence joins TRBV27 and TRBJ1-2, with a weak D call TRBD1 (6 bases). This CDR3 is built from 13 residues. Germline V gene sequence: CDR1 MNHEY, CDR2 SMNVEV (reference sequence). Trimming removed 4 bases at V and 3 bases at J, with 9 bases between.